A single sample is the source of the 32 T cell receptor beta chains below, sequenced in a study of shared clonotypes between healthy human individuals. Libraries were prepared by immunoSEQ multiplex PCR; TCRdb keeps only in-frame clonotypes and omits some of them. The sample has approximately 340,000 clones; approximately 79% are singletons. The sequenced sample was memory CD4+ T cells sorted from blood. Subset reported: CD45RA-negative fraction. The receptors here all came from a man aged 25-45 years in good health.

The J gene is TRBJ1-5, the V gene TRBV15; D remains ambiguous. The CDR3 runs to 18 residues. V was cut by 3 bases and J by 3 bases, with 21 bases left in between. Germline values: CDR1 LNHNV, CDR2 YYDKDF (reference sequence). The CDR3 DNA reads as TGTGCCACCAGCAGGGGTAAACAGTTAGCCATTTACAATCAGCCCCAGCATTTT. It is translated as CATSRGKQLAIYNQPQHF.

This clone occurred a few times. The gene calls are TRBV10-2 and TRBJ1-1; 7 positions agree with TRBD1. CDR3 size: 13 residues. CDR1 and CDR2 (germline): WSHSY, SAAADI. Unmatched junction bases numbered 4, after V lost 0 bases and J lost 9 bases. CDR3 sequence (DNA): TGCGCCAGCAGTGAGTCTGAGGGGGCGCAAGCTTTCTTT. Translation gives CASSESEGAQAFF.

V gene TRBV10-2 combines with J gene TRBJ2-1; D ambiguous. Between the trimmed V and J ends, which lost 2 bases and 8 bases, there was a span of 13 bases. Germline V gives CDR1 WSHSY, CDR2 SAAADI. The CDR3 length is 14 residues. The CDR3 coding sequence is TGCGCCAGCAGTGAGCCGACGGTTGGGCATGAGCAGTTCTTC. Amino acid sequence: CASSEPTVGHEQFF.

This clone was picked up a small number of times. The chain joins TRBV2 to TRBJ2-3; D is uncertain. The CDR3 has 14 amino acids. Trimming pared 4 bases from V and 4 bases from J, leaving 12 bases between. Germline CDR1 is SNHLY and CDR2 is FYNNEI. The DNA for the CDR3 is TGTGCCAGCAGTGCTCTGCGTGGGGCAGATACGCAGTATTTT. Its protein product is CASSALRGADTQYF.

The V call is TRBV7-2, the J call TRBJ2-2; either TRBD1 or TRBD2 may fit D (5 bases each). The ends were cut back, 3 bases at V and 7 bases at J, with 15 bases in the middle. The CDR3 is 15 amino acids. CDR1 and CDR2 from the germline V gene are SGHTA and FQGNSA. CDR3 DNA sequence: TGTGCCAGCAGCTTCGGGACGTTACACTACGGGGAGCTGTTTTTT. This codes for CASSFGTLHYGELFF.

The CDR3 region has the DNA TGTGCCAGCAGCCAAGAGGGACAGGGGGGTTTTCCTAACTATGGCTACACCTTC. This gives the protein CASSQEGQGGFPNYGYTF. The chain links TRBV14 to TRBJ1-2; TRBD1 agrees at 11 bases. Looked up from germline, CDR1 is SGHDN and CDR2 is FVKESK. V trimming: 0 bases; J trimming: 0 bases; junction bases outside the gene matches: 6. This CDR3 has 18 residues.

The gene calls are TRBV18 and TRBJ1-1; D gene ambiguous. Trimming removed 2 bases at V and 0 bases at J, with 4 bases between. The CDR3 runs to 13 residues. CDR1 KGHSH and CDR2 LQKENI come from the germline V gene. DNA for the CDR3: TGTGCCAGCTCACCAGAGGTGAACACTGAAGCTTTCTTT. Encoded protein: CASSPEVNTEAFF.

The genes are TRBV7-9 and TRBJ2-1; D tentatively fits TRBD1 or TRBD2 (6 bases each). The CDR3 runs to 15 residues. V lost 5 bases and J 5 bases, leaving 16 bases between the germline ends. The germline CDR1 and CDR2 sequences are SEHNR and FQNEAQ (reference sequence). DNA for the CDR3: TGTGCCAGCAGCGCGCCCCGTCGGGGGCACAATGAGCAGTTCTTC. Translation gives CASSAPRRGHNEQFF.

There are a few counts of this clone. The chain uses TRBV5-5 and TRBJ2-3, with 7 bases lining up with TRBD2. In germline, CDR1 is SGHKS, CDR2 YYEKEE (reference sequence). V lost 7 bases and J lost 1; bases outside the gene matches: 6. The CDR3 is 14 residues long. This CDR3 is CASGGSGGTDTQYF. CDR3 in DNA: TGTGCCAGCGGCGGGAGTGGGGGCACAGATACGCAGTATTTT.

This clone was found a few times. CDR3 sequence (DNA): TGTGCCAGCAGCTTAAGCCGGGACAGAAGCACTGAAGCTTTCTTT. It is translated as CASSLSRDRSTEAFF. This chain uses TRBV7-9 with TRBJ1-1; the match to TRBD1 covers 7 bases. In germline, CDR1 is SEHNR, CDR2 FQNEAQ (reference sequence). This CDR3 is 15 amino acids long. J was trimmed by 4 bases and V by 2 bases; bases with no gene match: 7.

The chain employs TRBV19 and TRBJ2-7, with unresolved D. V was clipped by 7 bases and J by 2 bases, with 15 bases between them. The CDR3 extends over 14 amino acids. The germline V gene has CDR1 LNHDA and CDR2 SQIVND (reference sequence). The CDR3 spells CASTPFFGPYEQYF. DNA for the CDR3: TGTGCCAGTACCCCCTTTTTCGGGCCCTACGAGCAGTACTTC.

The rearrangement joins TRBV14 to TRBJ2-3, with TRBD2 identical over 10 bases. Trimming took 3 bases from V and 8 from J; bases not matched to a gene: 8. CDR1 is SGHDN, CDR2 FVKESK, per germline. The CDR3 consists of 15 residues. The CDR3 DNA sequence: TGTGCCAGCAGCCAGCAACTAGCGGGATCGGCTACGCAGTATTTT. Its translation: CASSQQLAGSATQYF.

This clone was observed a handful of times. The chain recombines TRBV5-1 with TRBJ2-2; D is possibly TRBD1 or TRBD2 (6 bases each). The CDR3 consists of 15 residues. V lost 3 bases, J lost 4 bases, and 13 bases lay in between. Per the germline V gene, CDR1 is SGHRS and CDR2 is YFSETQ. The CDR3 region is CASSWGALGTGELFF. In DNA form, the CDR3 reads TGCGCCAGCAGCTGGGGGGCGCTTGGCACCGGGGAGCTGTTTTTT.

This clone showed up just once. As DNA, the CDR3 is TGTGCCAGCAGCTTGGGGAGGGGGAACACTGAAGCTTTCTTT. Amino acid sequence: CASSLGRGNTEAFF. The rearrangement links TRBV11-3 to TRBJ1-1, with D perhaps TRBD1 (5 bases). V was trimmed by 3 bases and J by 1 base, leaving 9 bases between them. The CDR3 spans 14 residues. CDR1 is SGHNT and CDR2 is YENEEA in the germline V gene.

This clone was seen a handful of times. The V gene is TRBV28, the J gene TRBJ1-2; no definite D call. The CDR3 consists of 12 residues. CDR1 and CDR2 (germline): MDHEN, SYDVKM. V was pared by 6 bases and J by 1 base, with 6 bases between. CDR3 sequence (DNA): TGTGCCAGCAGCGGCTTTAACTATGGCTACACCTTC. This encodes CASSGFNYGYTF.

The J gene is TRBJ2-4, the V gene TRBV28, with 7 bases aligning to TRBD1. CDR1 and CDR2 (germline): MDHEN, SYDVKM. This CDR3 has 17 residues. V lost 2 bases to trimming and J lost 1 base; unmatched junction nucleotides: 8. The CDR3 DNA reads as TGTGCCAGCAGTTTACTCGGGGACAGTACGGCCAAAAACATTCAGTACTTC. Its protein is CASSLLGDSTAKNIQYF.

The V gene is TRBV5-6, the J gene TRBJ2-5; either TRBD1 or TRBD2 may supply D (5 bases each). The CDR3 is 14 residues long. Germline values: CDR1 SGHDT, CDR2 YYEEEE. V dropped 4 bases and J dropped 5 bases, with 15 bases sitting between them. In nucleotides, the CDR3 is TGTGCCAGCAGCCCGTGGGACCAGGCGGAGACCCAGTACTTC. Protein sequence: CASSPWDQAETQYF.

The V and J genes are TRBV10-3 and TRBJ2-3, with D perhaps matching TRBD1 (5 bases). The V gene's germline CDR1 is ENHRY and CDR2 SYGVKD. CDR3 length: 14 residues. Trimming took off 6 bases at V and 1 base at J, with 11 bases between the two ends. The CDR3 loop is CAIRPQQGTDTQYF. For the CDR3, the DNA is TGTGCCATCAGGCCTCAACAGGGCACAGATACGCAGTATTTT.

CDR3 sequence reads: CASTNQGASNEKLFF. DNA for the CDR3: TGTGCCAGCACGAACCAGGGGGCATCTAATGAAAAACTGTTTTTT. The gene calls are TRBV7-9 and TRBJ1-4; 8 nucleotides line up with TRBD1. The CDR3 totals 15 residues. The V gene end was trimmed by 7 bases and the J gene end by 3 bases; junction bases not matched to a gene: 7. Germline-derived CDR1 and CDR2 are SEHNR and FQNEAQ (reference sequence).

The chain has TRBV2 and TRBJ2-3; TRBD2 matches 12 bases. The CDR3 loop spans 16 amino acids. Germline assignment: CDR1 SNHLY and CDR2 FYNNEI. With 3 bases clipped from V and 2 bases from J, the junction kept 3 bases outside the gene matches. In DNA form, the CDR3 reads TGTGCCAGCAGTGAGGGGACTAGCGGGTACACAGATACGCAGTATTTT. Residues: CASSEGTSGYTDTQYF. Variable domain in full (rest from reference TRBV2 and TRBJ2-3): EPEVTQTPSHQVTQMGQEVILRCVPISNHLYFYWYRQILGQKVEFLVSFYNNEISEKSEIFDDQFSVERPDGSNFTLKIRSTKLEDSAMYFCASSEGTSGYTDTQYFGPGTRLTVL.

The CDR3 sequence: CASSKEGGRVGWSANYGYTF. The CDR3 bases are TGTGCCAGCAGCAAAGAAGGAGGGCGTGTGGGTTGGTCGGCTAACTATGGCTACACCTTC. The V and J genes are TRBV21-1 and TRBJ1-2. TRBV21-1 is a listed pseudogene. The CDR3 length is 20 residues.

The chain couples TRBV7-2 to TRBJ2-3; D ambiguous. Trimming removed 8 bases at V and 0 bases at J, with 9 bases between. The CDR3 has 13 amino acids. CDR1 is SGHTA, CDR2 FQGNSA, per germline. CDR3 loop: CASDRASTDTQYF. DNA of the CDR3: TGTGCCAGCGACCGCGCTAGCACAGATACGCAGTATTTT.

The rearrangement joins TRBV11-2 to TRBJ2-1; D gene unclear. The CDR3 spans 15 residues. V was pared by 1 base and J by 0 bases, with 7 bases between. The germline CDR1 and CDR2 sequences are SGHAT and FQNNGV. The CDR3 nucleotides read TGTGCCAGCAGCTTAGCCGGGTCCTCCTACAATGAGCAGTTCTTC. This translates into CASSLAGSSYNEQFF.

The chain combines TRBV6-1 with TRBJ2-2, with 8 bases matching TRBD1. CDR3 length equals 15 residues. With V trimmed by 8 bases and J by 0 bases, 5 bases remained unmatched. Germline V gene sequence: CDR1 MNHNS, CDR2 SASEGT. The CDR3 DNA sequence: TGTGCCAGCCGATGGGACAGGACGAACACCGGGGAGCTGTTTTTT. It encodes CASRWDRTNTGELFF.

The chain recombines TRBV30 with TRBJ1-6; no definite D call. CDR1 and CDR2 from the germline V gene are GTSNPN and SVGIG (reference sequence). The CDR3 spans 13 residues. Trimming left V 3 bases short and J 10 bases short, with 13 bases between. The CDR3 coding sequence is TGTGCCTGGAGCGAAAGACAAGACTCACCCCTCCACTTT. Protein: CAWSERQDSPLHF.

CDR3 residues: CASRFREANTGELFF. CDR3 coding DNA: TGTGCCAGCAGGTTCAGGGAAGCGAACACCGGGGAGCTGTTTTTT. V is TRBV11-2 and J is TRBJ2-2, with D possibly TRBD1 on 5 matching bases. V was clipped by 6 bases and J by 0 bases, with 11 bases between them. This CDR3 has 15 amino acids. CDR1 is SGHAT and CDR2 is FQNNGV in the germline V gene.

The rearrangement uses TRBV5-1 and TRBJ2-3; D possibly corresponds to TRBD2 (5 bases). Germline V lookup: CDR1 SGHRS, CDR2 YFSETQ. V was pared by 1 base and J by 2 bases, with 8 bases between. The CDR3 covers 14 residues. The CDR3 sequence is CASSLTGNTDTQYF. CDR3 in DNA: TGCGCCAGCAGCTTGACCGGGAACACAGATACGCAGTATTTT. The complete variable domain, with remaining parts taken from reference TRBV5-1 and TRBJ2-3, reads KAGVTQTPRYLIKTRGQQVTLSCSPISGHRSVSWYQQTPGQGLQFLFEYFSETQRNKGNFPGRFSGRQFSNSRSEMNVSTLELGDSALYLCASSLTGNTDTQYFGPGTRLTVL.

The genes are TRBV5-4 and TRBJ1-5, with D maybe TRBD1 (5 bases). CDR1 SGHNT and CDR2 YYREEE come from the germline V gene (reference sequence). V lost 4 bases and J 4 bases, leaving 12 bases between the germline ends. The CDR3 sequence is 14 residues long. The CDR3 loop is CASSVRGENQPQHF. The CDR3 DNA reads TGTGCCAGCAGCGTACGGGGCGAGAATCAGCCCCAGCATTTT.

The chain uses TRBV30 and TRBJ2-6, with D uncertain. The V gene's germline CDR1 is GTSNPN and CDR2 SVGIG (reference sequence). CDR3 size: 13 residues. V lost 8 bases and J 1 base, leaving 9 bases between the germline ends. The chain's CDR3 is CAHQKSGANVLTF. DNA for the CDR3: TGTGCCCACCAGAAGTCTGGGGCCAACGTCCTGACTTTC.

The chain is built from TRBV7-2 and TRBJ2-7; no clear D gene. The CDR3 consists of 15 residues. The germline V gene has CDR1 SGHTA and CDR2 FQGNSA. V shed 3 bases and J shed 2 bases, with 14 bases lying between them. For the CDR3, the DNA is TGTGCCAGCAGCTTTTCCTCGGGTGACACCTACGAGCAGTACTTC. Protein sequence: CASSFSSGDTYEQYF.

The V call is TRBV27, the J call TRBJ1-4; D gene ambiguous. This CDR3 is 13 amino acids long. V lost 3 bases, J lost 5 bases, and 7 bases lay in between. CDR1 and CDR2 (germline): MNHEY, SMNVEV (reference sequence). The CDR3 protein is CASSFLSNEKLFF. In nucleotides, the CDR3 is TGTGCCAGCAGTTTCCTTAGCAATGAAAAACTGTTTTTT.

The V and J genes are TRBV30 and TRBJ1-2; D not certain. The germline V gene has CDR1 GTSNPN and CDR2 SVGIG (reference sequence). The CDR3 runs 13 residues. With 8 bases removed from V and 6 bases from J, the gap between germline ends came to 19 bases. CDR3 in DNA: TGTGCCGGTCACCTCTCATGGGGAAATGGCTACACCTTC. Its protein is CAGHLSWGNGYTF. Together with reference TRBV30 and TRBJ1-2, the CDR3 gives the full variable domain: SQTIHQWPATLVQPVGSPLSLECTVEGTSNPNLYWYRQAAGRGLQLLFYSVGIGQISSEVPQNLSASRPQDRQFILSSKKLLLSDSGFYLCAGHLSWGNGYTFGSGTRLTVV.